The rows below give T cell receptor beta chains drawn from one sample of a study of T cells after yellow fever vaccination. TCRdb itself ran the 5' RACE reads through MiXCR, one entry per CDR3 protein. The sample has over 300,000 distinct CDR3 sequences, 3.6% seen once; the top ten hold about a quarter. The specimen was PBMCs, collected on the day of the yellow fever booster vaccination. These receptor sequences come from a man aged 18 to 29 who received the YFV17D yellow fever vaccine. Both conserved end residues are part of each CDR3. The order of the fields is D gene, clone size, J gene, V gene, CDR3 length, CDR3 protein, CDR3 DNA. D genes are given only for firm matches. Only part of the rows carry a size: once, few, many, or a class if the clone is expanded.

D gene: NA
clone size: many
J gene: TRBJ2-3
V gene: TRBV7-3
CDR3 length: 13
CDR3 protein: CASSLYYTDTQYF
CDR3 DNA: TGTGCCAGCAGCTTATACTACACAGATACGCAGTATTTT

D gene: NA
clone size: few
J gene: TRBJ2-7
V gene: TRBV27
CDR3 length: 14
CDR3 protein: CASSLSRQSYEQYF
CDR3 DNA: TGTGCCAGCAGTTTATCCCGACAAAGTTACGAGCAGTACTTC

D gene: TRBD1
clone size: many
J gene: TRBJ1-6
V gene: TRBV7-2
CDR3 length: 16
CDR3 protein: CASSSLPGQYNSPLHF
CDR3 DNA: TGTGCCAGCAGCTCATTACCGGGACAGTATAATTCACCCCTCCACTTT

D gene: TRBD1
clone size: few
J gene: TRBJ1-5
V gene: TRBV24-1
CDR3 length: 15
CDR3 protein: CATSDNDRAMGPQHF
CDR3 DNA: TGTGCCACCAGTGACAACGACAGGGCCATGGGGCCCCAGCATTTT

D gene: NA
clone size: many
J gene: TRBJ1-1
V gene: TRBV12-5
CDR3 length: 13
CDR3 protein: CASGSDPNTEAFF
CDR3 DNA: TGTGCTAGTGGATCTGACCCGAACACTGAAGCTTTCTTT

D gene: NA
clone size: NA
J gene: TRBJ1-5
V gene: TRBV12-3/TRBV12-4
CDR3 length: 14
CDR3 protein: CASTSTAGNQPQHF
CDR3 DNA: TGTGCCAGCACCTCGACAGCAGGCAATCAGCCCCAGCATTTT

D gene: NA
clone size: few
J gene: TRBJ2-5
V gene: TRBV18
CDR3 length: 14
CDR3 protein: CASSPPLARETQYF
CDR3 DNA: TGTGCCAGCTCACCACCGTTAGCCCGAGAGACCCAGTACTTC

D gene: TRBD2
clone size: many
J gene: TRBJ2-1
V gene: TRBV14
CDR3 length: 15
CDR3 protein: CASRIAGGESHEQFF
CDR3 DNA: TGTGCCAGCAGAATAGCGGGGGGGGAATCCCATGAGCAGTTCTTC

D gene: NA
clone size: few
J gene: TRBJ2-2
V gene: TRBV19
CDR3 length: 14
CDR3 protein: CASRDTGNTGELFF
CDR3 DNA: TGTGCCAGTAGGGACACAGGAAACACCGGGGAGCTGTTTTTT

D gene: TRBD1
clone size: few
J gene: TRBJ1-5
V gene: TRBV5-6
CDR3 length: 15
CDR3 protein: CASSLDRDHGQPQHF
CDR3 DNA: TGTGCCAGCAGCCTTGACAGGGATCACGGTCAGCCCCAGCATTTT

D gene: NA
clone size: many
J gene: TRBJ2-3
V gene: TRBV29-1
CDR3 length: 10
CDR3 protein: CSGSRDTQYF
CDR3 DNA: TGCAGCGGATCGCGGGATACGCAGTATTTT

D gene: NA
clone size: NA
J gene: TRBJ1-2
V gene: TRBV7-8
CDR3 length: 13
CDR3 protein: CASSLRQGGGYTF
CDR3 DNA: TGTGCCAGCAGCTTAAGGCAGGGCGGCGGCTACACCTTC

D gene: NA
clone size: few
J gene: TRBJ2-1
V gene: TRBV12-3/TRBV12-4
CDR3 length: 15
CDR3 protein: CASSVGQPPYNEQFF
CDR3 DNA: TGTGCCAGCAGTGTTGGCCAGCCCCCATACAATGAGCAGTTCTTC

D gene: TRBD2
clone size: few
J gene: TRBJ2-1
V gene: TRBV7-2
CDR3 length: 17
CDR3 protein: CASSPSPTSGGAYEQFF
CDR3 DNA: TGTGCCAGCAGCCCCTCCCCCACTAGCGGGGGGGCCTATGAGCAGTTCTTC

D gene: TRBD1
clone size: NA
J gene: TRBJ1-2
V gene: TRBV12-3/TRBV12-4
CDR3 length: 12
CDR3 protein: CASSLQGNGYTF
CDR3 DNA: TGTGCCAGCAGTCTACAGGGGAATGGCTACACCTTC

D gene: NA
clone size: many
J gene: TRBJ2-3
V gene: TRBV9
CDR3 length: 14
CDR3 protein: CASSVATELATQYF
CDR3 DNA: TGTGCCAGCAGCGTAGCTACGGAGCTGGCTACGCAGTATTTT

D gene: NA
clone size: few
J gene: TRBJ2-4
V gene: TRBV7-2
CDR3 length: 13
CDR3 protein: CASAGAAKNIQYF
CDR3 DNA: TGTGCCAGCGCTGGCGCTGCCAAAAACATTCAGTACTTC

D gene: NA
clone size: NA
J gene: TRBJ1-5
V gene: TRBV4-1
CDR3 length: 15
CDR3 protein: CASSQGFPGNQPQHF
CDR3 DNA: TGCGCCAGCAGCCAAGGGTTTCCGGGGAATCAGCCCCAGCATTTT

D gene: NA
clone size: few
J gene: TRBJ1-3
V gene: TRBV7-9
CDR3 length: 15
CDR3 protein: CASSLAVSPGNTIYF
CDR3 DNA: TGTGCCAGCAGCTTAGCGGTATCGCCGGGAAACACCATATATTTT

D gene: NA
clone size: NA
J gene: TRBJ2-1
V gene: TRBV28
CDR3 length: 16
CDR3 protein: CASATWAQSSYNEQFF
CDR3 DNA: TGTGCCAGCGCGACCTGGGCGCAGAGCTCCTACAATGAGCAGTTCTTC

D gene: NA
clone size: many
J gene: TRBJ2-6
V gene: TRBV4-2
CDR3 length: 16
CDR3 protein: CASSQDNNSGANVLTF
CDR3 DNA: TGTGCCAGCAGCCAAGATAACAACTCTGGGGCCAACGTCCTGACTTTC

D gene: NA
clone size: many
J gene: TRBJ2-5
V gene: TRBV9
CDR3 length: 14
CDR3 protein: CASSSRASQETQYF
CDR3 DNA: TGTGCCAGCAGCTCCAGGGCATCCCAAGAGACCCAGTACTTC

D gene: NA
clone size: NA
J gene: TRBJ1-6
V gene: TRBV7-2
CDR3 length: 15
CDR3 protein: CASSFTQGHNSPLHF
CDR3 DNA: TGTGCCAGCAGCTTTACTCAGGGTCATAATTCACCCCTCCACTTT

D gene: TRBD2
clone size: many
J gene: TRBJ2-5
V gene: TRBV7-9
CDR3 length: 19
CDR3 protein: CASSSPTAPDSSGGKTQYF
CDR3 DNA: TGTGCCAGCAGCTCCCCCACTGCCCCCGACAGTAGCGGGGGGAAGACCCAGTACTTC

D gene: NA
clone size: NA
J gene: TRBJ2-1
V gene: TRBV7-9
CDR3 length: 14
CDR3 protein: CASSLAALGREQFF
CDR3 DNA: TGTGCCAGCAGCTTAGCAGCGCTCGGTCGAGAGCAGTTCTTC

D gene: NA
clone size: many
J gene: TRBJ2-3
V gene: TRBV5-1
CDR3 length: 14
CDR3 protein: CASSLGGYSDTQYF
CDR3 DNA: TGCGCCAGCAGCTTGGGTGGTTACTCAGATACGCAGTATTTT

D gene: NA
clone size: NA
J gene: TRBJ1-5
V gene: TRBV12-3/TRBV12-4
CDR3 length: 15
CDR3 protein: CASSSGSVLNQPQHF
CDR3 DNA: TGTGCCAGCAGTAGCGGCAGCGTTCTAAATCAGCCCCAGCATTTT

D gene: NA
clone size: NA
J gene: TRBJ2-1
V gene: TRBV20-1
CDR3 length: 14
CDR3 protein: CSAGRQGSYNEQFF
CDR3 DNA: TGCAGTGCCGGTCGGCAGGGCTCCTACAATGAGCAGTTCTTC

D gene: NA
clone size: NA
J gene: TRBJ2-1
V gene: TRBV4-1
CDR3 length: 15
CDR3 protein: CASSQEGTLYNEQFF
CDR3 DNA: TGCGCCAGCTCTCAAGAAGGGACTTTATACAATGAGCAGTTCTTC

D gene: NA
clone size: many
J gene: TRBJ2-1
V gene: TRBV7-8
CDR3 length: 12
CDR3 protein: CASSLRRGSVFF
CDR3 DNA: TGTGCCAGCAGCCTTAGACGGGGAAGTGTGTTCTTC

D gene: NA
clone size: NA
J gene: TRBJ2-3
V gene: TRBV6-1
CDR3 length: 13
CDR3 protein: CASSDDPTDTQYF
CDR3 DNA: TGTGCCAGCAGTGATGACCCCACAGATACGCAGTATTTT

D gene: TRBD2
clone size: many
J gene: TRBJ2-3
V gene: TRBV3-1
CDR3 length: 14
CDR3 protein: CASSLGGAPDTQYF
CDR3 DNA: TGTGCCAGCTCCCTCGGGGGGGCCCCGGATACGCAGTATTTT

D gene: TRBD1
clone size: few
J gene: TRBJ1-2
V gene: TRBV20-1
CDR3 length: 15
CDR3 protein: CSASSGTGGRYGYTF
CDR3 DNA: TGCAGTGCTAGTTCCGGGACAGGGGGACGGTATGGCTACACCTTC